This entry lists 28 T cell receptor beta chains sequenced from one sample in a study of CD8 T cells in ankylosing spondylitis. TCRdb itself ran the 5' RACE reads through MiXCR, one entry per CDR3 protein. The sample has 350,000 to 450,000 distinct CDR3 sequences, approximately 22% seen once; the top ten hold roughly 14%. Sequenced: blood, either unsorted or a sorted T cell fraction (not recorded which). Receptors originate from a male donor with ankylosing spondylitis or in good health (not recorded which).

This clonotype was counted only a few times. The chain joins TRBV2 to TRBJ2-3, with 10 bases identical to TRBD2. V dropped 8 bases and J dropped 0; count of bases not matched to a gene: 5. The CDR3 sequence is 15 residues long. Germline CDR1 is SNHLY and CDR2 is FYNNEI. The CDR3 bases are TGTGCCAGCCCCCTAGCGGGGGCCAGCACAGATACGCAGTATTTT. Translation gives CASPLAGASTDTQYF.

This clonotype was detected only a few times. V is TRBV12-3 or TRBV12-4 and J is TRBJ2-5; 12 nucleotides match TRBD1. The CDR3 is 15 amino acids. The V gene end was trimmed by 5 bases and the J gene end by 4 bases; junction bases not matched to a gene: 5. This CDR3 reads CASSGDRGQGETQYF. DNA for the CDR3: TGTGCCAGCAGTGGGGACAGGGGGCAAGGAGAGACCCAGTACTTC.

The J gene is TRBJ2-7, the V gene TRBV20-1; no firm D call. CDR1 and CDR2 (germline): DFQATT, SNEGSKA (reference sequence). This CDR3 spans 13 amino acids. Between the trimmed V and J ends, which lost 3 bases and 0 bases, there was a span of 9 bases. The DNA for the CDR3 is TGCAGTGCTAGGAGGTGGAGCTCCTACGAGCAGTACTTC. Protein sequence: CSARRWSSYEQYF.

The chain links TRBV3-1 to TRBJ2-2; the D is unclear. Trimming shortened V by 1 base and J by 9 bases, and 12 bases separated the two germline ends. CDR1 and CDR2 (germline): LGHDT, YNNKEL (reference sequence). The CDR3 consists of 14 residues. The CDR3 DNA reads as TGTGCCAGCAGCCAAGTATATGAGGTCTGGGAGCTGTTTTTT. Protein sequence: CASSQVYEVWELFF.

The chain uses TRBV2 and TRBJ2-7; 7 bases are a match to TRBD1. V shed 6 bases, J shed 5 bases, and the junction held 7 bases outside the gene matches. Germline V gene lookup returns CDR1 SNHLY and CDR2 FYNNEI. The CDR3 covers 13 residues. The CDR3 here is CASRRTGAHEQYF. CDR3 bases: TGTGCCAGCAGAAGAACAGGGGCCCACGAGCAGTACTTC.

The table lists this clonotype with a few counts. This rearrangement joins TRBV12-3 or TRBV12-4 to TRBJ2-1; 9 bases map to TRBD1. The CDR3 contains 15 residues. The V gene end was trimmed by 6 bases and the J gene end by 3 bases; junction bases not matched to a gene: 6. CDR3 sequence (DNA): TGTGCCAGCAGGGAGGACAGGGGAAACTACAATGAGCAGTTCTTC. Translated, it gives CASREDRGNYNEQFF.

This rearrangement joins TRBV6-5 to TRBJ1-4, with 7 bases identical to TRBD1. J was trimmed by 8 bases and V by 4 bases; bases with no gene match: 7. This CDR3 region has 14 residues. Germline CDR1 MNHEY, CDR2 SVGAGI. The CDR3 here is CASSLTGINEKLFF. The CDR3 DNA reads TGTGCCAGCAGTTTGACAGGGATAAACGAAAAACTGTTTTTT.

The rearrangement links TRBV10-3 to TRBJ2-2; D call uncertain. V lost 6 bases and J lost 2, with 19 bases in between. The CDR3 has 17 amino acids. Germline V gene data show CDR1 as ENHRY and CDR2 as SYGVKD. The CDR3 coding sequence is TGTGCCATCAGCCCTGTGGTCCGGGTCGCCAACACCGGGGAGCTGTTTTTT. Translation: CAISPVVRVANTGELFF.

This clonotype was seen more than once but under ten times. The CDR3, as DNA: TGTGCCAGCAGTTTAGCCAGCTATCAGCCCCAGCATTTT. It yields the protein CASSLASYQPQHF. The chain employs TRBV28 and TRBJ1-5; D is undetermined. V was cut by 2 bases and J by 5 bases, with 7 bases left in between. The CDR3 length is 13 residues. Per germline, CDR1 MDHEN and CDR2 SYDVKM.

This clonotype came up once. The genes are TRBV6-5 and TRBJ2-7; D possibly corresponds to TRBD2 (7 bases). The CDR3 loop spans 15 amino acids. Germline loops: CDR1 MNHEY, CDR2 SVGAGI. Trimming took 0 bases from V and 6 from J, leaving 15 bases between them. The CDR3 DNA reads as TGTGCCAGCAGTTACTCGAGGGGGGGAGAGGGCGAGCAGTACTTC. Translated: CASSYSRGGEGEQYF.

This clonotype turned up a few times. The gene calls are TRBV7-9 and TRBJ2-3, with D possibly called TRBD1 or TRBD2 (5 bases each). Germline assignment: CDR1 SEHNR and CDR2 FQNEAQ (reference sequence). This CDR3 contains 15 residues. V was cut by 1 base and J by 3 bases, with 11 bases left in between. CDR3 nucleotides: TGTGCCAGCAGCTTAGTGGGGGACGTTACAGATACGCAGTATTTT. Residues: CASSLVGDVTDTQYF.

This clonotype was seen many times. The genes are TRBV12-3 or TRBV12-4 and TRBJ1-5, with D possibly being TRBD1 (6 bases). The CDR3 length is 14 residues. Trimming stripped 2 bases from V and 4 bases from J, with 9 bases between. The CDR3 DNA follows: TGTGCCAGCAGTTTACAACAGGGTAATCAGCCCCAGCATTTT. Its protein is CASSLQQGNQPQHF.

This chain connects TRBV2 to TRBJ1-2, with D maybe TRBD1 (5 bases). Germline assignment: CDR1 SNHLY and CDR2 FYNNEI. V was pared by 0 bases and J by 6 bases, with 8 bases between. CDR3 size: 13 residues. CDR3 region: CASSEAEGNGYTF. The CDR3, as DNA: TGTGCCAGCAGTGAAGCAGAGGGGAATGGCTACACCTTC.

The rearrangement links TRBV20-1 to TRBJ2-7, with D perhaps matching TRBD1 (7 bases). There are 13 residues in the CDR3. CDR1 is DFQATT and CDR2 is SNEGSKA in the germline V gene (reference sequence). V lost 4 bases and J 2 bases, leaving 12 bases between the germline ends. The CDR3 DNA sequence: TGCAGTGCTACAGGGGGGCTAACCTACGAGCAGTACTTC. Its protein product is CSATGGLTYEQYF.

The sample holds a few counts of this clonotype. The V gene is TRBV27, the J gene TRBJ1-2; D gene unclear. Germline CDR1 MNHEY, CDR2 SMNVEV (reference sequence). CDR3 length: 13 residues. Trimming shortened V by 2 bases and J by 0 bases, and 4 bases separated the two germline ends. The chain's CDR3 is CASSLGANYGYTF. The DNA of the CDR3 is TGTGCCAGCAGTTTAGGGGCTAACTATGGCTACACCTTC.

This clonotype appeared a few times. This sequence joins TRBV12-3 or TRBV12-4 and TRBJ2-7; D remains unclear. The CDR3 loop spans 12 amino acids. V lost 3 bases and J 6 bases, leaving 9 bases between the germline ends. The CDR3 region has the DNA TGTGCCAGCAGTTTCGTACTGCCCGAGCAGTACTTC. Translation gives CASSFVLPEQYF.

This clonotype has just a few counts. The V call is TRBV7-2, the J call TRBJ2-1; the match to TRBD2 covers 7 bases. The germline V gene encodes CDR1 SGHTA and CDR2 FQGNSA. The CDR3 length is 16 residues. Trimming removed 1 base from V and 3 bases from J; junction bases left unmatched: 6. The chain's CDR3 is CASSLGYGLVYNEQFF. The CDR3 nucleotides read TGTGCCAGCAGCTTAGGTTATGGACTAGTCTACAATGAGCAGTTCTTC.

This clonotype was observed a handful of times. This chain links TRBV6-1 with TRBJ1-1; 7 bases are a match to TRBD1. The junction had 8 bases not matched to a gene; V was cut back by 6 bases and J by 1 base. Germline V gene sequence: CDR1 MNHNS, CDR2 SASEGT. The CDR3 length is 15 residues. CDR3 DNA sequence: TGTGCCAGCAGACAACAGGGGACCGGGAACACTGAAGCTTTCTTT. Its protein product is CASRQQGTGNTEAFF.

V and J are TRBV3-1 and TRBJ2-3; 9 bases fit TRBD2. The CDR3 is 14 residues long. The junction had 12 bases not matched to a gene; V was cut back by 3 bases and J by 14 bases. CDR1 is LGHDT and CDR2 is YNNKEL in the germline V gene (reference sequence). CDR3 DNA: TGTGCCAGCAGCCATCTACCGGGACTAGCCTTCGTGTATTTT. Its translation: CASSHLPGLAFVYF.

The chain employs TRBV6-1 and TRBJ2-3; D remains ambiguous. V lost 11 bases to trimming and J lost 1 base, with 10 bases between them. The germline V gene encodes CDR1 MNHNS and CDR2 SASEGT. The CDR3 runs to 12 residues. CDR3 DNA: TGTGCCCTTCGTTCAGGCACAGATACGCAGTATTTT. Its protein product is CALRSGTDTQYF.

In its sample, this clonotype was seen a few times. As DNA, the CDR3 is TGCGCCAGCAGCTTGTGGGTAGCCCCAGCCACCGGGGAGCTGTTTTTT. Protein: CASSLWVAPATGELFF. V is TRBV5-1 and J is TRBJ2-2; D not certain. The CDR3 extends over 16 amino acids. V lost 1 base to trimming and J lost 4 bases, with 14 bases between them. The V gene's germline CDR1 is SGHRS and CDR2 YFSETQ.

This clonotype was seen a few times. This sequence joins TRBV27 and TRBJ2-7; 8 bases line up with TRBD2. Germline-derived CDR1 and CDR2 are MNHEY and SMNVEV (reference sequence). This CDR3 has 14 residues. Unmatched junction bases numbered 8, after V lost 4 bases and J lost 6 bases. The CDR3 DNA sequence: TGTGCCAGCAGTTCCGAGCGGGGGCCAGGCGAGCAGTACTTC. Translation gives CASSSERGPGEQYF.

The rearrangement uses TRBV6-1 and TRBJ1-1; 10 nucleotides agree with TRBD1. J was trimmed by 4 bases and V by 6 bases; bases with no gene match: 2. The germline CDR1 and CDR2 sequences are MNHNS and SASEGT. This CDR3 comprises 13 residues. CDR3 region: CASRRTGGTEAFF. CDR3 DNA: TGTGCCAGCAGGCGGACAGGGGGCACTGAAGCTTTCTTT.

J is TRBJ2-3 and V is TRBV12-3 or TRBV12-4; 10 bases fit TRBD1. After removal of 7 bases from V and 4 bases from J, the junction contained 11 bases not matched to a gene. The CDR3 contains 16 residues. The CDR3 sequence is CASTQTYGTGADTQYF. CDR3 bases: TGTGCCAGCACCCAAACCTACGGGACAGGGGCAGATACGCAGTATTTT.

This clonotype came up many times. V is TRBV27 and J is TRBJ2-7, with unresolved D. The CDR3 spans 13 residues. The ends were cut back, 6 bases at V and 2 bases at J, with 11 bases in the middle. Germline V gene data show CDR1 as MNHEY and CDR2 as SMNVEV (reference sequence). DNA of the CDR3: TGTGCCAGCAGCTTAGGCCGCGCCTACGAGCAGTACTTC. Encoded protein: CASSLGRAYEQYF.

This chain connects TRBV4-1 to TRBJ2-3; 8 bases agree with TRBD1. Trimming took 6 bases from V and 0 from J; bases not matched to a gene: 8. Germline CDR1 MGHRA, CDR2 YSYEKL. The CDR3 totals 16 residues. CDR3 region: CASSPGGGTSTDTQYF. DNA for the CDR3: TGCGCCAGCAGTCCAGGGGGCGGGACTAGCACAGATACGCAGTATTTT.

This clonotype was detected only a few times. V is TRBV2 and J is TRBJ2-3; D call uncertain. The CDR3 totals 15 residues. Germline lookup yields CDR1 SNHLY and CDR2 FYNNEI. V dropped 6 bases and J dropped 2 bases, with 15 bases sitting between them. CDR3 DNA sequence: TGTGCCAGCAGATCATCGACGGGCAACACAGATACGCAGTATTTT. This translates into CASRSSTGNTDTQYF.

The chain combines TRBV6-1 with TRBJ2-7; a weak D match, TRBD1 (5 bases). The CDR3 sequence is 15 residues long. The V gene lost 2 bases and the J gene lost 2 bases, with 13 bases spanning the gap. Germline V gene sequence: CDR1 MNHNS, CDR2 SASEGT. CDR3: CASSERGPGTYEQYF. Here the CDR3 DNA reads TGTGCCAGCAGTGAAAGGGGCCCAGGGACCTACGAGCAGTACTTC.